Each of the 23 T cell receptor beta chains below was sequenced from the same sample in a study of OX40 agonist ivuxolimab in advanced cancers. Receptor amplification or capture employed the immunoSEQ multiplex PCR assay. Here the immuneACCESS table is served through TCRdb, limited to in-frame sequences with V and J called. Missing clones are a known gap in these copies; in checked studies unresolved V genes cover under half, and the rest lacks a known reason. This sample comprises roughly 48,000 clones, approximately 90% of them detected only once. The top ten constitute roughly 31% of the sample. The sequenced sample was CD4+ or CD8+ T cells sorted from blood, obtained in a trial of the OX40 agonist ivuxolimab. All receptors derive from an adult with an advanced solid tumor such as melanoma, head and neck, liver or kidney cancer.

The genes are TRBV11-2 and TRBJ2-7; D uncertain. Germline CDR1 and CDR2: SGHAT and FQNNGV. V dropped 4 bases and J dropped 2 bases, with 6 bases sitting between them. This CDR3 comprises 12 residues. The CDR3 region is CASSSITYEQYF. The CDR3 bases are TGTGCCAGCAGCTCCATTACCTACGAGCAGTACTTC.

The V call is TRBV29-1, the J call TRBJ1-2, with D hard to call. Germline V CDR1 and CDR2: SQVTM, ANQGSEA. CDR3 length: 14 residues. Between the trimmed V and J ends, which lost 4 bases and 5 bases, there was a span of 17 bases. The CDR3 DNA sequence: TGCAGCGTTGCCGGTGAGGGTTTGGGGTATGGCTACACCTTC. This translates into CSVAGEGLGYGYTF.

The chain uses TRBV29-1 and TRBJ1-4, with TRBD1 matching 8 bases. V dropped 7 bases and J dropped 7; count of bases not matched to a gene: 8. There are 13 residues in the CDR3. In germline, CDR1 is SQVTM, CDR2 ANQGSEA. CDR3 DNA: TGCAGCGCCCGGACAGGGCGGGGTGAAAAACTGTTTTTT. Its translation is CSARTGRGEKLFF.

The CDR3 is CASSSRLGQLGETQYF. The CDR3 DNA sequence: TGTGCCAGCAGCAGTCGCCTGGGACAGCTAGGGGAGACCCAGTACTTC. The chain carries TRBV27 and TRBJ2-5; TRBD1 aligns across 7 bases. J lost 5 bases, V lost 6 bases, and 15 bases had no gene match. Germline values: CDR1 MNHEY, CDR2 SMNVEV (reference sequence). This CDR3 is built from 16 residues.

The V gene is TRBV2, the J gene TRBJ1-6, with D unresolved. The CDR3 covers 17 residues. The germline gives CDR1 SNHLY, CDR2 FYNNEI. V gave up 5 bases and J gave up 5 bases, with 19 bases separating them. The CDR3 nucleotides read TGTGCCAGCAGTACCGACGCTGTCCTCCTGCATAATTCACCCCTCCACTTT. Translation: CASSTDAVLLHNSPLHF.

J is TRBJ2-3 and V is TRBV4-1; TRBD2 is a possible D gene (6 bases). V was clipped by 4 bases and J by 0 bases, with 14 bases between them. Germline V CDR1 and CDR2: MGHRA, YSYEKL. The CDR3 contains 16 residues. The CDR3 bases are TGCGCCAGCAGCCCCGGAGGGGTAACTAGCACAGATACGCAGTATTTT. Its protein is CASSPGGVTSTDTQYF.

In this sample, this clone turned up a few times. The chain has TRBV11-3 and TRBJ1-5; no definite D call. V lost 5 bases and J lost 2, with 19 bases in between. CDR1 and CDR2 from the germline V gene are SGHNT and YENEEA. This CDR3 contains 17 residues. CDR3 region: CASSTLKTKKGNQPQHF. CDR3 DNA: TGTGCCAGCAGCACCCTCAAGACCAAAAAAGGCAATCAGCCCCAGCATTTT.

V gene TRBV13 combines with J gene TRBJ2-7, with D unclear. CDR1 is PRHDT, CDR2 FYEKMQ, per germline (reference sequence). The CDR3 has 14 residues. The germline V and J ends were trimmed by 5 bases and 3 bases, with 14 bases remaining between them. The CDR3 is CASSLEETNYEQYF. The CDR3 bases are TGTGCCAGCAGCCTCGAGGAAACCAACTACGAGCAGTACTTC. The full variable domain, in which reference TRBV13 and TRBJ2-7 provide the parts outside the CDR3, is AAGVIQSPRHLIKEKRETATLKCYPIPRHDTVYWYQQGPGQDPQFLISFYEKMQSDKGSIPDRFSAQQFSDYHSELNMSSLELGDSALYFCASSLEETNYEQYFGPGTRLTVT.

On this clone: One end of the junction is discordant with germline, which a read error may explain. The chain carries TRBV7-7 and TRBJ2-1, with a possible D match to TRBD2 (5 bases). Looked up from germline, CDR1 is SSHAT and CDR2 is FNYEAQ (reference sequence). The CDR3 loop spans 13 amino acids. In DNA, the CDR3 is TGTGCTAGCAGCCCGGACTTTACAAATGAGCAGTTCTTC. This translates into CASSPDFTNEQFF. Full variable domain (missing parts from reference TRBV7-7 and TRBJ2-1): GAGVSQSPRYKVTKRGQDVTLRCDPISSHATLYWYQQALGQGPEFLTYFNYEAQPDKSGLPSDRFSAERPEGSISTLTIQRTEQRDSAMYRCASSPDFTNEQFFGPGTRLTVL.

CDR3 region: CASSPGTSGIDRELFF. The CDR3 region has the DNA TGTGCCAGCAGCCCCGGGACTAGCGGGATCGACCGGGAGCTGTTTTTT. The gene calls are TRBV14 and TRBJ2-2, with TRBD2 matching 13 bases. The CDR3 is made up of 16 amino acids. Germline V gives CDR1 SGHDN, CDR2 FVKESK. With 4 bases clipped from V and 9 bases from J, the junction kept 8 bases outside the gene matches.

V usage is TRBV28 and J usage is TRBJ1-4; D not resolved. CDR1 and CDR2 (germline): MDHEN, SYDVKM. Trimming cost V 9 bases and J 6 bases, with 14 bases left between them. The CDR3 extends over 13 amino acids. The CDR3 here is CASLGSEDEKLFF. CDR3 coding DNA: TGTGCCAGTCTGGGCTCTGAGGATGAAAAACTGTTTTTT.

This clone was picked up one time. The rearrangement uses TRBV6-5 and TRBJ2-3, with 7 bases lining up with TRBD2. Trimming cost V 7 bases and J 9 bases; bases outside gene matches: 13. Germline CDR1 reads MNHEY; CDR2 reads SVGAGI. The CDR3 extends over 14 amino acids. The DNA of the CDR3 is TGTGCCAGCACCAAAACCCCCGGACTAGGGACGCAGTATTTT. Translating gives CASTKTPGLGTQYF.

J is TRBJ2-5 and V is TRBV14; TRBD1 agrees at 8 bases. Germline V gene lookup returns CDR1 SGHDN and CDR2 FVKESK. V lost 3 bases and J lost 4; bases outside the gene matches: 7. This CDR3 is built from 15 residues. CDR3 protein: CASSQLQGVGETQYF. The CDR3 coding sequence is TGTGCCAGCAGCCAGTTACAGGGGGTAGGAGAGACCCAGTACTTC. The full variable domain, rest sourced from reference TRBV14 and TRBJ2-5, is EAGVTQFPSHSVIEKGQTVTLRCDPISGHDNLYWYRRVMGKEIKFLLHFVKESKQDESGMPNNRFLAERTGGTYSTLKVQPAELEDSGVYFCASSQLQGVGETQYFGPGTRLLVL.

The rearrangement uses TRBV4-1 and TRBJ2-1, with 8 bases aligning to TRBD1. The CDR3 contains 16 residues. CDR1 and CDR2 from the germline V gene are MGHRA and YSYEKL. V lost 4 bases to trimming and J lost 0 bases; unmatched junction nucleotides: 5. The CDR3 DNA reads TGCGCCAGCAGCCTCCTGACAGGGGTCTCCTACAATGAGCAGTTCTTC. Its protein product is CASSLLTGVSYNEQFF.

This rearrangement joins TRBV4-1 to TRBJ1-2; possible D gene TRBD1, 5 bases. Germline V gene data show CDR1 as MGHRA and CDR2 as YSYEKL. The CDR3 loop spans 14 amino acids. V shed 1 base and J shed 8 bases, with 14 bases lying between them. CDR3 bases: TGCGCCAGCAGCCAAGGGGGGGGAATGGGAGGCTACACCTTC. Encoded protein: CASSQGGGMGGYTF.

The V gene is TRBV2, the J gene TRBJ2-4, with D possibly being TRBD2 (5 bases). The CDR3 consists of 15 residues. Per the germline V gene, CDR1 is SNHLY and CDR2 is FYNNEI. The V and J ends lost 6 bases and 15 bases respectively, with 27 bases between them. The CDR3 nucleotides read TGTGCCAGCAGAAGGGTGGCAGAGGCGGGTACATTTGTGTACTTC. Its protein product is CASRRVAEAGTFVYF.

V is TRBV15 and J is TRBJ2-7, with a tentative D call TRBD2 (7 bases). The CDR3 is 18 residues long. V dropped 0 bases and J dropped 4 bases, with 22 bases sitting between them. Germline V CDR1 and CDR2: LNHNV, YYDKDF (reference sequence). The CDR3 protein is CATSREFEGSGGLYEQYF. In DNA form, the CDR3 reads TGTGCCACCAGCAGAGAATTTGAGGGTTCGGGGGGCCTATACGAGCAGTACTTC.

The chain recombines TRBV5-6 with TRBJ2-7, with TRBD2 as a possible D gene (5 bases). V lost 3 bases to trimming and J lost 5 bases, with 15 bases between them. Germline lookup yields CDR1 SGHDT and CDR2 YYEEEE. The CDR3 is 14 residues long. In nucleotides, the CDR3 is TGTGCCAGCAGCTGGCGGGTAGCCCGCAACGAGCAGTACTTC. This translates into CASSWRVARNEQYF.

The rearrangement links TRBV7-9 to TRBJ2-7, with 12 bases identical to TRBD2. Germline V CDR1 and CDR2: SEHNR, FQNEAQ (reference sequence). J lost 2 bases, V lost 4 bases, and 6 bases had no gene match. The CDR3 runs to 16 residues. The CDR3 sequence: CASSSTRTSGTYEQYF. The CDR3 coding sequence is TGTGCCAGCAGCTCTACGAGGACTAGCGGGACCTACGAGCAGTACTTC.

The chain recombines TRBV27 with TRBJ2-3; D gene unclear. Germline V gene sequence: CDR1 MNHEY, CDR2 SMNVEV (reference sequence). V lost 0 bases and J 6 bases, leaving 7 bases between the germline ends. This CDR3 comprises 13 residues. The CDR3 DNA reads as TGTGCCAGCAGTTTATCAGCCGCGGATACGCAGTATTTT. Its protein is CASSLSAADTQYF.

CDR3 in amino acids: CASSIEARAEAYEQYF. The CDR3 bases are TGTGCCAGTAGTATAGAGGCCAGGGCAGAGGCCTACGAGCAGTACTTC. The chain employs TRBV19 and TRBJ2-7, with a possible D match to TRBD1 (5 bases). The CDR3 is 16 amino acids. Germline-derived CDR1 and CDR2 are LNHDA and SQIVND (reference sequence). With 0 bases removed from V and 2 bases from J, the gap between germline ends came to 14 bases.

About this clone itself: At the DNA level, this CDR3 is encoded by other sequences in the same sample as well. V usage is TRBV28 and J usage is TRBJ2-7; D may be TRBD1 (5 bases). V was clipped by 5 bases and J by 7 bases, with 21 bases between them. Germline CDR1 MDHEN, CDR2 SYDVKM. This CDR3 region has 15 residues. CDR3 region: CASSLDSVSSHEQYF. CDR3 DNA sequence: TGTGCCAGCAGTCTCGACAGCGTGAGTTCGCATGAGCAGTACTTC. Combining the CDR3 with reference TRBV28 and TRBJ2-7 gives the whole variable domain DVKVTQSSRYLVKRTGEKVFLECVQDMDHENMFWYRQDPGLGLRLIYFSYDVKMKEKGDIPEGYSVSREKKERFSLILESASTNQTSMYLCASSLDSVSSHEQYFGPGTRLTVT.

V is TRBV7-2 and J is TRBJ2-1; 9 bases match TRBD2. CDR3 length: 15 amino acids. The V gene end was trimmed by 1 base and the J gene end by 4 bases; junction bases not matched to a gene: 2. Per germline, CDR1 SGHTA and CDR2 FQGNSA. CDR3 nucleotides: TGTGCCAGCAGCTTAGTGGCGGGGGGGTACAATGAGCAGTTCTTC. Protein: CASSLVAGGYNEQFF.